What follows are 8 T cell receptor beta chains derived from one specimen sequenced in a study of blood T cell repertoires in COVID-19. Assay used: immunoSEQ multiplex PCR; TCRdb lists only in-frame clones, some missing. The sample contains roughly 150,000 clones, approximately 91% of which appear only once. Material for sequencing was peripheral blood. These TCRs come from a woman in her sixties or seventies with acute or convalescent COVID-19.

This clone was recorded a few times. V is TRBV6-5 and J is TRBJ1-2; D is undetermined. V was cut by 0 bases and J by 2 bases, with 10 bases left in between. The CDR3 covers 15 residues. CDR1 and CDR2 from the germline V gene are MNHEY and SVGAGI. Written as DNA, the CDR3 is TGTGCCAGCAGTTACTCGTTAGGCGGGAACTATGGCTACACCTTC. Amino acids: CASSYSLGGNYGYTF.

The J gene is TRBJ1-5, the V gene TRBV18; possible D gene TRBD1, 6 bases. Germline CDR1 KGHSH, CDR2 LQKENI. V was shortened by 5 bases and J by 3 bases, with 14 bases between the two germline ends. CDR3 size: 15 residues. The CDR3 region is CASSGSTGLNQPQHF. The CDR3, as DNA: TGTGCCAGCTCAGGGTCAACAGGGCTCAATCAGCCCCAGCATTTT. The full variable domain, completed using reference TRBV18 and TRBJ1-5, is NAGVMQNPRHLVRRRGQEARLRCSPMKGHSHVYWYRQLPEEGLKFMVYLQKENIIDESGMPKERFSAEFPKEGPSILRIQQVVRGDSAAYFCASSGSTGLNQPQHFGDGTRLSIL.

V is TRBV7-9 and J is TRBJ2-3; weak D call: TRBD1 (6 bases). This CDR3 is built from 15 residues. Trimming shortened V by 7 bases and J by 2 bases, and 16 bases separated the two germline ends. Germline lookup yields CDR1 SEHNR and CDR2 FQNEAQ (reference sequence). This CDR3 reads CASTDRQAFTDTQYF. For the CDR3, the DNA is TGTGCCAGCACCGACCGACAGGCGTTCACAGATACGCAGTATTTT. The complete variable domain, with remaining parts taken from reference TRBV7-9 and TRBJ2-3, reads DTGVSQNPRHKITKRGQNVTFRCDPISEHNRLYWYRQTLGQGPEFLTYFQNEAQLEKSRLLSDRFSAERPKGSFSTLEIQRTEQGDSAMYLCASTDRQAFTDTQYFGPGTRLTVL.

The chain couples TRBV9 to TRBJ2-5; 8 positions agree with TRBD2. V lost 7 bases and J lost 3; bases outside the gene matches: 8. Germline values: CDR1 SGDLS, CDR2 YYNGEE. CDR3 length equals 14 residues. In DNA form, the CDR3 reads TGTGCCAGCGGACCCGGACTAGCAAAAGAGACCCAGTACTTC. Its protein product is CASGPGLAKETQYF.

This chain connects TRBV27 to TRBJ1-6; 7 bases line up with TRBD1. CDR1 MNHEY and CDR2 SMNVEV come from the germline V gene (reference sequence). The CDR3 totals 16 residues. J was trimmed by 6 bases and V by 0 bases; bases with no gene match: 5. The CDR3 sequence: CASSLSGQGGNSPLHF. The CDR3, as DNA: TGTGCCAGCAGTTTATCGGGTCAGGGGGGTAATTCACCCCTCCACTTT.

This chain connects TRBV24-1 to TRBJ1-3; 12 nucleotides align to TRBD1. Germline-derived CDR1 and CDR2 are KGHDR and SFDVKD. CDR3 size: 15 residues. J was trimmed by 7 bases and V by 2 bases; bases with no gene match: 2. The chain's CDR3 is CATSDSGQGANTIYF. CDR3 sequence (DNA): TGTGCCACCAGTGATTCGGGACAGGGGGCGAACACCATATATTTT.

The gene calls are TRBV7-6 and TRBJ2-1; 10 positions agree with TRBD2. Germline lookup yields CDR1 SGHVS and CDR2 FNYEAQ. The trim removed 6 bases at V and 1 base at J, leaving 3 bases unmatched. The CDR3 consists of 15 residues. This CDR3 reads CASSVAGGSYNEQFF. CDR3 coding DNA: TGTGCCAGCAGTGTAGCGGGGGGTTCCTACAATGAGCAGTTCTTC. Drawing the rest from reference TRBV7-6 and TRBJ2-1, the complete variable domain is GAGVSQSPRYKVTKRGQDVALRCDPISGHVSLYWYRQALGQGPEFLTYFNYEAQQDKSGLPNDRFSAERPEGSISTLTIQRTEQRDSAMYRCASSVAGGSYNEQFFGPGTRLTVL.

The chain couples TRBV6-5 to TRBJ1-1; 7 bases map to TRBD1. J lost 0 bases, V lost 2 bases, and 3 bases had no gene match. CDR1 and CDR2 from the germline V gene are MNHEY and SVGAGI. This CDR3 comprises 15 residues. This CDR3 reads CASSYDRALNTEAFF. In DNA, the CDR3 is TGTGCCAGCAGTTACGACAGGGCTTTGAACACTGAAGCTTTCTTT.